One and the same sample provided the 8 T cell receptor beta chains below, sequenced in a study of blood T cells in healthy people across ages. Through a sample-barcoded 5' primer and a J-beta primer mix, a second PCR was run for roughly 6 to 11 cycles. One entry per CDR3 protein results from TCRdb running MiXCR on the 5' RACE reads. Of about 1,600,000 distinct CDR3 sequences listed, around 39% are singletons. Sample: blood. All receptors derive from a woman aged 18-29 years in good health.

The rearrangement joins TRBV5-6 to TRBJ2-7, with a tentative D call TRBD2 (5 bases). The CDR3 length is 14 residues. Trimming removed 1 base from V and 2 bases from J, with 10 bases in between. Germline V gene lookup returns CDR1 SGHDT and CDR2 YYEEEE. CDR3 DNA: TGTGCCAGCAGCTTGATAACGGGGACCTACGAGCAGTACTTC. Its protein is CASSLITGTYEQYF.

The rearrangement uses TRBV6-5 and TRBJ2-2, with a weak D call TRBD2 (6 bases). CDR3 length equals 14 residues. CDR1 is MNHEY, CDR2 SVGAGI, per germline. V was clipped by 5 bases and J by 6 bases, with 13 bases between them. The DNA for the CDR3 is TGTGCCAGCAGTCCGCCCGGGGAGGCCGGGGAGCTGTTTTTT. The encoded protein is CASSPPGEAGELFF.

V is TRBV10-2 and J is TRBJ2-5, with 10 bases aligning to TRBD1. The CDR3 consists of 14 residues. The V and J ends lost 7 bases and 11 bases, in that order; junction bases with no gene match: 13. Per the germline V gene, CDR1 is WSHSY and CDR2 is SAAADI. For the CDR3, the DNA is TGCGCCAGCACCGGGGACAGGGGCAGCAATGAGCAGTACTTC. Its protein is CASTGDRGSNEQYF.

Worth noting for this clonotype: Its ends do not fully match the called genes, so a read error is possible. CDR3 in amino acids: CAGSYSGARGTDTQYF. DNA for the CDR3: TGTGCCGGCAGTTACAGCGGGGCGCGGGGCACAGATACGCAGTATTTT. The V gene is TRBV6-6, the J gene TRBJ2-3; 7 positions agree with TRBD2. There are 16 residues in the CDR3. Germline V gene sequence: CDR1 MNHNY, CDR2 SVGAGI (reference sequence).

This clonotype has ten or more counts. The rearrangement uses TRBV25-1 and TRBJ1-2; a possible D gene is TRBD1 (6 bases). The CDR3 extends over 13 amino acids. Trimming left V 7 bases short and J 0 bases short, with 9 bases between. CDR1 is MGHDK and CDR2 is SYGVNS in the germline V gene. The CDR3 sequence: CASTAGANYGYTF. DNA of the CDR3: TGTGCCAGCACAGCAGGGGCTAACTATGGCTACACCTTC.

The sample holds a few counts of this clonotype. The chain recombines TRBV20-1 with TRBJ2-1; D tentatively reads TRBD1 or TRBD2 (5 bases each). This CDR3 is 11 amino acids long. CDR1 and CDR2 (germline): DFQATT, SNEGSKA (reference sequence). The CDR3 loop reads CSVEGYNEQFF. The CDR3 DNA reads as TGCAGCGTCGAGGGGTACAATGAGCAGTTCTTC.

The chain couples TRBV24-1 to TRBJ1-2; weak D call: TRBD1 (5 bases). This CDR3 is 12 amino acids long. The V gene lost 3 bases and the J gene lost 8 bases, with 9 bases spanning the gap. The germline CDR1 and CDR2 sequences are KGHDR and SFDVKD. This chain's CDR3 is CATSDGGSGYTF. The CDR3 nucleotides read TGTGCCACCAGTGATGGGGGGTCAGGCTACACCTTC.

This clonotype turned up a few times. The gene calls are TRBV7-9 and TRBJ2-7; the D is unclear. This CDR3 comprises 16 residues. V dropped 0 bases and J dropped 1 base, with 13 bases sitting between them. Germline assignment: CDR1 SEHNR and CDR2 FQNEAQ (reference sequence). CDR3 DNA: TGTGCCAGCAGCTTAGCGCAGGCCGATGGGTCCTACGAGCAGTACTTC. Its protein product is CASSLAQADGSYEQYF.